A single sample is the source of the 8 T cell receptor beta chains below, sequenced in a study of blood T cell repertoires in COVID-19. The repertoire was sequenced with immunoSEQ multiplex PCR; TCRdb's copy has only in-frame clones and lacks some. The data contain around 200,000 clones, about 90% of them seen just once; the ten biggest clones take up 2% to 2.5%. The material sequenced was peripheral blood. The receptors come from a woman aged 50 to 65 with acute or convalescent COVID-19.

V is TRBV30 and J is TRBJ1-3; D unclear. Germline values: CDR1 GTSNPN, CDR2 SVGIG (reference sequence). The CDR3 totals 14 residues. With 8 bases removed from V and 4 bases from J, the gap between germline ends came to 18 bases. CDR3 nucleotides: TGTGCCGTTGAGGCCCCGACGGGAGGAAACACCATATATTTT. This gives the protein CAVEAPTGGNTIYF.

The chain couples TRBV11-2 to TRBJ2-1; D is uncertain. V was trimmed by 4 bases and J by 5 bases, leaving 15 bases between them. In germline, CDR1 is SGHAT, CDR2 FQNNGV. The CDR3 contains 15 residues. The CDR3 reads CASSSHLEPNNEQFF. The CDR3 bases are TGTGCCAGCAGCTCCCATCTAGAACCGAACAATGAGCAGTTCTTC.

The chain has TRBV7-2 and TRBJ2-3; TRBD1 might be the D (6 bases). V was clipped by 4 bases and J by 4 bases, with 15 bases between them. Germline CDR1 SGHTA, CDR2 FQGNSA. This CDR3 region has 15 residues. CDR3 bases: TGTGCCAGCAGCTCGGGGACACGGACATCAGATACGCAGTATTTT. Translating it yields CASSSGTRTSDTQYF.

This rearrangement joins TRBV30 to TRBJ2-1, with 11 nucleotides matching TRBD1. This CDR3 region has 14 residues. Unmatched junction bases numbered 8, after V lost 5 bases and J lost 8 bases. Germline CDR1 and CDR2: GTSNPN and SVGIG (reference sequence). This CDR3 is CAWETRDRGYEQFF. The CDR3 region has the DNA TGTGCCTGGGAAACCCGGGACAGGGGGTATGAGCAGTTCTTC.

This chain joins TRBV6-1 and TRBJ1-6, with a possible D match to TRBD1 (5 bases). CDR1 is MNHNS and CDR2 is SASEGT in the germline V gene. There are 12 residues in the CDR3. V lost 9 bases and J 8 bases, leaving 11 bases between the germline ends. CDR3: CASQGNDSPLHF. The DNA for the CDR3 is TGTGCCAGTCAGGGTAATGATTCACCCCTCCACTTT.

The chain employs TRBV24-1 and TRBJ2-7, with 15 positions matching TRBD2. Germline loops: CDR1 KGHDR, CDR2 SFDVKD. V was clipped by 4 bases and J by 6 bases; unmatched bases: 6. This CDR3 has 16 amino acids. The CDR3 spells CATSDEGLAGGGEQYF. CDR3 nucleotides: TGTGCCACCAGTGACGAGGGACTAGCGGGGGGAGGCGAGCAGTACTTC.

The chain is built from TRBV30 and TRBJ2-6, with D perhaps matching TRBD1 (5 bases). The length of the CDR3 is 12 residues. V was pared by 3 bases and J by 5 bases, with 5 bases between. Germline V CDR1 and CDR2: GTSNPN, SVGIG (reference sequence). CDR3 protein: CAWRDRANVLTF. CDR3 nucleotide sequence: TGTGCCTGGAGGGACAGGGCCAACGTCCTGACTTTC.

Within the sample, this clone is large. This chain joins TRBV27 and TRBJ1-6; TRBD1 agrees at 7 bases. V trimming: 8 bases; J trimming: 3 bases; junction bases outside the gene matches: 10. The CDR3 is 16 residues long. Germline CDR1 is MNHEY and CDR2 is SMNVEV (reference sequence). CDR3 protein: CASSRDSDYYNSPLHF. In nucleotides, the CDR3 is TGTGCCAGCTCCCGGGACAGCGATTACTATAATTCACCCCTCCACTTT.